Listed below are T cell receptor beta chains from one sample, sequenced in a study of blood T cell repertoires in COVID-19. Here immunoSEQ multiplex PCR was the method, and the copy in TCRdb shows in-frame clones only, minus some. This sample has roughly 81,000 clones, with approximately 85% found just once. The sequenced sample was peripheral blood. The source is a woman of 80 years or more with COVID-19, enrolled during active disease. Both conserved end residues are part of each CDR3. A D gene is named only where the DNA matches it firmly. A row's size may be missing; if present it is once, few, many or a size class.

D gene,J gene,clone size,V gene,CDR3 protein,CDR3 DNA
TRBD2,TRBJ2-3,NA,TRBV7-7,CASSQGLAVTDTQYF,TGTGCTAGCAGCCAGGGACTAGCGGTTACAGATACGCAGTATTTT
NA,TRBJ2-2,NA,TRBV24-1,CATSDPGNTGELFF,TGTGCCACCAGTGATCCGGGGAACACCGGGGAGCTGTTTTTT
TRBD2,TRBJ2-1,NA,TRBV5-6,CASSLVGRSYNEQFF,TGTGCCAGCAGCTTGGTCGGGAGGTCCTACAATGAGCAGTTCTTC
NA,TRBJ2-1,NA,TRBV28,CASGSAGLVYNEQFF,TGTGCCAGCGGGTCCGCCGGACTGGTCTACAATGAGCAGTTCTTC
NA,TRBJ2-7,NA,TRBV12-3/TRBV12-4,CASSPTRAEQYF,TGTGCCAGCAGTCCCACCAGGGCCGAGCAGTACTTC
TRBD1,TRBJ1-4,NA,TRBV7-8,CASSTRQGLGEKLFF,TGTGCCAGCAGCACCCGACAGGGATTGGGTGAAAAACTGTTTTTT
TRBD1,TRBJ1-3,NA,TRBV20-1,CSASLQGSGNTIYF,TGCAGTGCTAGTTTACAGGGGTCTGGAAACACCATATATTTT
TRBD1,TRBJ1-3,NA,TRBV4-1,CASSQGQGTNTIYF,TGCGCCAGCAGCCAAGGACAGGGCACAAACACCATATATTTT
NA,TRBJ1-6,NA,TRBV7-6,CASSLARVSSYNSPLHF,TGTGCCAGCAGCTTAGCCAGGGTGAGCTCCTATAATTCACCCCTCCACTTT
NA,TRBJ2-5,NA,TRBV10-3,CAAAGGIQETQYF,TGTGCCGCGGCTGGCGGGATTCAAGAGACCCAGTACTTC
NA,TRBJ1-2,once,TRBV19,CASSRQVFYGYTF,TGTGCCAGTAGTCGACAGGTCTTCTATGGCTACACCTTC
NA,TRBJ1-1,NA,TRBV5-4,CASSLRGATEAFF,TGTGCCAGCAGCTTGCGTGGGGCCACTGAAGCTTTCTTT
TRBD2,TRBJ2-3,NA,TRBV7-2,CASSLALTAGGTDTQYF,TGTGCCAGCAGCTTAGCGCTAACAGCGGGAGGCACAGATACGCAGTATTTT
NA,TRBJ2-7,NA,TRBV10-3,CAISYLGGHEQYF,TGTGCCATCAGTTATCTGGGGGGGCACGAGCAGTACTTC
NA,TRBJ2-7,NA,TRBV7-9,CASSPLGSSYEQYF,TGTGCCAGCAGCCCCCTGGGCAGCTCCTACGAGCAGTACTTC
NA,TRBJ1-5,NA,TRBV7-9,CASSPLGGGNQPQHF,TGTGCCAGCAGCCCCCTGGGGGGGGGCAATCAGCCCCAGCATTTT
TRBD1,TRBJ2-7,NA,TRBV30,CAWSTETGVRSSYEQYF,TGTGCCTGGAGTACGGAGACAGGGGTAAGGAGCTCCTACGAGCAGTACTTC
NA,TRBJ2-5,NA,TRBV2,CASSDRGGAGETQYF,TGTGCCAGCAGTGATAGGGGGGGCGCAGGGGAGACCCAGTACTTC
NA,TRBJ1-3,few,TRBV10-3,CAISERQGRTGNTIYF,TGTGCCATCAGTGAGAGGCAGGGGCGAACTGGAAACACCATATATTTT
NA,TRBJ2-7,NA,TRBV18,CASSANQRGSYEQYF,TGTGCCAGCTCAGCAAATCAACGCGGCTCCTACGAGCAGTACTTC
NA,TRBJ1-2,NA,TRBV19,CASSYLANYGYTF,TGTGCCAGTAGTTATCTCGCTAACTATGGCTACACCTTC
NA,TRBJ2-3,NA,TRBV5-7,CASSFGGRINGTDTQYF,TGTGCCAGCAGCTTTGGTGGGAGGATTAACGGCACAGATACGCAGTATTTT
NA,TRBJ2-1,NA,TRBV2,CASRARGDEQFF,TGTGCCAGCAGGGCCAGGGGGGATGAGCAGTTCTTC
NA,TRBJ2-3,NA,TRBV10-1,CATPRRGRNTDTQYF,TGCGCCACCCCCAGGAGGGGGCGGAACACAGATACGCAGTATTTT
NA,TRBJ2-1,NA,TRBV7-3,CASSLEWDTRNEQFF,TGTGCCAGCAGCTTAGAATGGGACACACGAAATGAGCAGTTCTTC
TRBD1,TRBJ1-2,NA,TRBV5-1,CASGRQVGTGLAHGYTF,TGCGCCAGCGGCCGCCAGGTTGGGACAGGCCTAGCCCATGGCTACACCTTC
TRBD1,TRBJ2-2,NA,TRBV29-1,CSVRTGGFTGELFF,TGCAGCGTTAGGACAGGGGGCTTCACCGGGGAGCTGTTTTTT
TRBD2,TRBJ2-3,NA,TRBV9,CASSARGLAESTDTQYF,TGTGCCAGCAGCGCCAGAGGCCTAGCGGAGAGCACAGATACGCAGTATTTT
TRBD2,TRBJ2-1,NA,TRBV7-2,CASSSRLAGGSMNEQFF,TGTGCCAGCAGTTCCCGACTAGCGGGGGGGTCTATGAATGAGCAGTTCTTC
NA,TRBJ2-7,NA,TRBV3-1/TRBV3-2,CASSQGTGTYEQYF,TGTGCCAGCAGCCAAGGGACGGGAACTTACGAGCAGTACTTC
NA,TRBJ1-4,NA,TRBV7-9,CASSSSGLMKLFF,TGTGCCAGCAGCTCTTCGGGACTAATGAAACTGTTTTTT
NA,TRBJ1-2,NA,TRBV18,CASSPIQGPGYTF,TGTGCCAGCTCACCGATACAGGGTCCTGGCTACACCTTC
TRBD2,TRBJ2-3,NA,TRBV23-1,CASSRRRETSDTQYF,TGCGCCAGCAGTCGTCGGCGGGAGACGTCAGATACGCAGTATTTT
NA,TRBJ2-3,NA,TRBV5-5,CASSSGSLGDTQYF,TGTGCCAGCAGCTCGGGTTCCCTCGGCGATACGCAGTATTTT
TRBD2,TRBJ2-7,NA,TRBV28,CASSSRGGRAPYEQYF,TGTGCCAGCAGTTCCCGAGGCGGGAGGGCCCCGTACGAGCAGTACTTC
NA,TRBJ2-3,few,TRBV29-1,CSWVGSTDTQYF,TGCAGCTGGGTCGGGAGCACAGATACGCAGTATTTT
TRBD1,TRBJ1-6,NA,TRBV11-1,CASSSDRDNSPLHF,TGTGCCAGCAGCTCCGACAGGGATAATTCACCCCTCCACTTT
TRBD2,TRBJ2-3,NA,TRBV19,CASSTPSGGTDTQYF,TGTGCCAGTAGTACACCTAGCGGGGGCACAGATACGCAGTATTTT
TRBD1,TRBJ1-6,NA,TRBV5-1,CASSLAGQGLSPLHF,TGCGCCAGCAGCTTGGCGGGACAGGGGCTTTCACCCCTCCACTTT
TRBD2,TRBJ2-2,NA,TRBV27,CASSFGGSNTGELFF,TGTGCCAGCAGTTTCGGGGGGTCAAACACCGGGGAGCTGTTTTTT
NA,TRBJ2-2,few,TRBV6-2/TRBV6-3,CASSYRDSLNTGELFF,TGTGCCAGCAGTTACCGGGACTCACTAAACACCGGGGAGCTGTTTTTT
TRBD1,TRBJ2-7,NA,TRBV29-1,CSVVGTARYEQYF,TGCAGCGTTGTCGGGACAGCAAGGTACGAGCAGTACTTC
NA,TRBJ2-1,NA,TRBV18,CASSPGPVINYNEQFF,TGTGCCAGCTCACCAGGTCCGGTCATCAACTACAATGAGCAGTTCTTC
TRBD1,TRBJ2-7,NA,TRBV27,CASSPGQGPYEQYF,TGTGCCAGCAGTCCAGGACAGGGCCCCTACGAGCAGTACTTC
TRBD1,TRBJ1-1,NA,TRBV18,CASSPRQGMDTEAFF,TGTGCCAGCTCACCACGACAGGGAATGGACACTGAAGCTTTCTTT
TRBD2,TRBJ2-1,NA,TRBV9,CASNPGVAGSYNEQFF,TGTGCCAGCAACCCGGGGGTAGCGGGGAGCTACAATGAGCAGTTCTTC
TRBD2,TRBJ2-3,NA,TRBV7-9,CASSLGRTSGKSDTQYF,TGTGCCAGCAGCTTAGGGAGGACTAGCGGGAAGTCAGATACGCAGTATTTT
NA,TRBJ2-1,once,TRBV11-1,CASSLARGASSYNEQFF,TGTGCCAGCAGCTTAGCACGGGGGGCTAGCTCCTACAATGAGCAGTTCTTC
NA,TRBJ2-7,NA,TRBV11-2,CASSRGSGVREQYF,TGTGCCAGCAGCCGCGGAAGCGGCGTCCGCGAGCAGTACTTC
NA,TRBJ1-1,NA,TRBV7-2,CASSFSQMNTEAFF,TGTGCCAGCAGCTTTTCGCAGATGAACACTGAAGCTTTCTTT